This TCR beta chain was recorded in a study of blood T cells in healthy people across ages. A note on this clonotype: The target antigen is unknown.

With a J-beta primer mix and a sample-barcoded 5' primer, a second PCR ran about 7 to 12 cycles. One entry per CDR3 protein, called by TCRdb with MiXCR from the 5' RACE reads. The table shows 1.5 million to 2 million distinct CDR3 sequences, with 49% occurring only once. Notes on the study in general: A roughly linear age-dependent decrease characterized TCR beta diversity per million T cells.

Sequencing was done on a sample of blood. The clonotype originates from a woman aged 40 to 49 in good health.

The CDR3 loop reads CASSPSGVANYGYTF. The DNA of the CDR3 is TGTGCCAGCAGCCCCTCGGGGGTAGCTAACTATGGCTACACCTTC. The V call is TRBV7-9, the J call TRBJ1-2; a possible D gene is TRBD1 (5 bases). From germline, CDR1 is SEHNR and CDR2 FQNEAQ (reference sequence). This CDR3 region has 15 residues. V shed 5 bases and J shed 0 bases, with 13 bases lying between them.